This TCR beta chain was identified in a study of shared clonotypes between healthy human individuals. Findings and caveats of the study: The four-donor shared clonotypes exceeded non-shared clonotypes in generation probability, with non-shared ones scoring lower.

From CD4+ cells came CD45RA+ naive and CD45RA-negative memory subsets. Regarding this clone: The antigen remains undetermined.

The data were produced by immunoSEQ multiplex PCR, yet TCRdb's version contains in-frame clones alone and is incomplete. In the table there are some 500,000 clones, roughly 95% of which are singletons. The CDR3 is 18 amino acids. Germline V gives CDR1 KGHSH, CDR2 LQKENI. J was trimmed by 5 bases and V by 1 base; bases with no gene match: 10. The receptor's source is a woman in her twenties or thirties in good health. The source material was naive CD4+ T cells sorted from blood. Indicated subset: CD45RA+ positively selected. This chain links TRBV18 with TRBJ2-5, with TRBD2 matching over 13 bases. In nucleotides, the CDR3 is TGTGCCAGCTCACCACGAAGCCAGACTAGCGGGAGGATGGAGACCCAGTACTTC. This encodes CASSPRSQTSGRMETQYF.